This T cell receptor (beta chain) was sequenced for a study of cytomegalovirus exposure and HLA in healthy donors. Germline loops: CDR1 SGHDT, CDR2 YYEEEE. Between the trimmed V and J ends, which lost 0 bases and 5 bases, there was a span of 11 bases. This CDR3 contains 14 residues. The study ran its PCR with 60 Vbeta and 13 Jbeta primers. Produced via immunoSEQ multiplex PCR; TCRdb's table is partial and in-frame only. Listed are 95,000 to 150,000 clones; less than 4.5% falls within the top ten. The source is a man between 18 and 29 years old in good health and CMV-seronegative. The chain joins TRBV5-6 to TRBJ1-1; no definite D call. The specimen sequenced was PBMCs. CDR3: CASSLGPTGTEAFF. The CDR3 DNA reads as TGTGCCAGCAGCTTGGGGCCCACGGGGACTGAAGCTTTCTTT.